This T cell receptor beta chain was sequenced for a study of graft-versus-host responses after intestinal transplantation. Looked up from germline, CDR1 is MNHEY and CDR2 is SMNVEV (reference sequence). The CDR3 has 16 amino acids. Trimming at V came to 2 bases and at J to 7 bases, leaving 7 bases not matched to a gene. Notes on this clone: Its antigen is undetermined.

The table came from immunoSEQ multiplex PCR; TCRdb's copy has only in-frame clones and leaves some out. This table has roughly 100,000 clones, roughly 90% appearing once. The chain uses TRBV27 and TRBJ1-6; 8 nucleotides align to TRBD1. The material sequenced was unstimulated CD4+ T cells sorted from spleen or lymph node cells, taken before intestinal transplant. This clonotype was obtained from a human donor who received an intestinal transplant. The CDR3 DNA reads as TGTGCCAGCAGTTTAGAGGGTCGACAGGGGAATTCACCCCTCCACTTT. It is translated as CASSLEGRQGNSPLHF.